The clone carrying this T cell receptor beta chain occurred a few times. This sample stems from a study of blood T cell repertoires in COVID-19. Overall study context: The United States, Italy and Spain supplied acute and convalescent COVID-19 samples. T cells, B-cell-depleted T cells, or PBMCs provided the cDNA or gDNA that served as material.

This CDR3 has 14 residues. Trimming took off 4 bases at V and 9 bases at J, with 19 bases between the two ends. Germline V gives CDR1 SGHRS, CDR2 YFSETQ. Participants, about 18 to 90 years old, spanned around 26 US areas. Data came from immunoSEQ multiplex PCR; TCRdb stores just in-frame clones and leaves some out. The sample yields roughly 180,000 clones, roughly 80% seen once. The origin of this receptor is a woman between 45 and 60 years old who had recovered from COVID-19. The sequencing sample was made of PBMCs or T cells enriched from blood (not recorded which). The chain employs TRBV5-1 and TRBJ2-5; maybe TRBD1 (6 bases). This CDR3 reads CASSPEDRKGAQYF. The CDR3 DNA reads as TGCGCCAGCAGCCCTGAGGACAGAAAAGGAGCCCAGTACTTC.